A selection of T cell receptor beta chains follows, all from one sample in a study of early T cells in non-severe SARS-CoV-2 infection. A single record per CDR3 protein comes from TCRdb applying MiXCR to the 5' RACE reads. The sample lists 85,000 to 120,000 distinct CDR3 sequences, roughly 13% occurring once. Material: whole blood. The receptor set was obtained from an adult who was a healthcare worker with PCR-confirmed SARS-CoV-2 infection or an uninfected control (not recorded which). CDR3s include the opening cysteine and the closing phenylalanine or tryptophan. D genes are given only for firm matches. Clone size appears in some rows only: once, few, many, or a class for an expanded clone.

D: TRBD2; J: TRBJ2-5; size: many; V: TRBV5-4; DNA: TGTGCCAGCAGCTTGGATAGGGTTAGCGGGAGGGTTCGGGAGACCCAGTACTTC; CDR3: CASSLDRVSGRVRETQYF
D: .; J: TRBJ1-6; size: .; V: TRBV7-2; DNA: TGTGCCAGCAAGGGACTTGATTCACCCCTCCACTTT; CDR3: CASKGLDSPLHF
D: TRBD1; J: TRBJ2-7; size: .; V: TRBV7-2; DNA: TGTGCCAGCAGCTTATTGGGGACAGAGATATACGAGCAGTACTTC; CDR3: CASSLLGTEIYEQYF
D: .; J: TRBJ1-2; size: .; V: TRBV20-1; DNA: TGCAGTGCTAGAGATCCGACGGATTCCTATGGAGGCTACACCTTC; CDR3: CSARDPTDSYGGYTF
D: .; J: TRBJ2-2; size: .; V: TRBV5-4; DNA: TGTGCCAGCAGCTTGGCGGGGATCGCGAACACCGGGGAGCTGTTTTTT; CDR3: CASSLAGIANTGELFF
D: .; J: TRBJ2-3; size: many; V: TRBV12-3/TRBV12-4; DNA: TGTGCCAGCAGTTTAAGTCACACGACAGATACGCAGTATTTT; CDR3: CASSLSHTTDTQYF
D: .; J: TRBJ1-1; size: many; V: TRBV7-8; DNA: TGTGCCAGCAGCGCCCACCGCCTGGCCAAAGAGAAAGCTTTCTTT; CDR3: CASSAHRLAKEKAFF
D: TRBD1; J: TRBJ2-1; size: many; V: TRBV10-3; DNA: TGTGCCATCAGTGCACCCCAGGGGGTTGATGAGCAGTTCTTC; CDR3: CAISAPQGVDEQFF
D: .; J: TRBJ2-2; size: many; V: TRBV2; DNA: TGTGCCAGCAGACTACCGGGACGGGGCACCGGGGAGCTGTTTTTT; CDR3: CASRLPGRGTGELFF
D: .; J: TRBJ2-7; size: few; V: TRBV18; DNA: TGTGCCAGCTCACCGGACGGGTCCTACGAGCAGTACTTC; CDR3: CASSPDGSYEQYF
D: .; J: TRBJ2-2; size: many; V: TRBV6-2/TRBV6-3; DNA: TGTGCCAGCAGAGAGGCGGGTGCCGGGGAGCTGTTTTTT; CDR3: CASREAGAGELFF
D: .; J: TRBJ2-3; size: .; V: TRBV28; DNA: TGTGCCAGCAGCCAGCCGACAACAGATACGCAGTATTTT; CDR3: CASSQPTTDTQYF
D: .; J: TRBJ2-1; size: few; V: TRBV29-1; DNA: TGCAGCGTTGCGTCAGGAGGGTACAATGAGCAGTTCTTC; CDR3: CSVASGGYNEQFF
D: TRBD1; J: TRBJ1-6; size: few; V: TRBV20-1; DNA: TGCAGTGCTAGAGATCAGGGGGCCTATAATTCACCCCTCCACTTT; CDR3: CSARDQGAYNSPLHF
D: TRBD2; J: TRBJ2-1; size: few; V: TRBV2; DNA: TGTGCCAGCAGGGGACTAGCGGGAGTCTATGAGCAGTTCTTC; CDR3: CASRGLAGVYEQFF
D: .; J: TRBJ1-4; size: .; V: TRBV27; DNA: TGTGCCAGCAACGAAAAACTGTTTTTT; CDR3: CASNEKLFF
D: TRBD1; J: TRBJ2-7; size: .; V: TRBV28; DNA: TGTGCCAGCCGCCGCGAGCTAGGACAGGTCTACGAGCAGTACTTC; CDR3: CASRRELGQVYEQYF
D: TRBD1; J: TRBJ1-1; size: many; V: TRBV3-1; DNA: TGTGCCAGCAGCCACATACAGGGGGCCACTGAAGCTTTCTTT; CDR3: CASSHIQGATEAFF
D: TRBD1; J: TRBJ1-1; size: many; V: TRBV2; DNA: TGTGCCAGCACCGGGACAGGGGGCACTGAAGCTTTCTTT; CDR3: CASTGTGGTEAFF
D: TRBD1; J: TRBJ2-7; size: .; V: TRBV20-1; DNA: TGCAGTGCTAGCGAGCCGGAGGGACAGGCTAACTTC; CDR3: CSASEPEGQANF
D: .; J: TRBJ1-1; size: .; V: TRBV29-1; DNA: TGCAGCGTAGGACAGAGCATGAACACTGAAGCTTTCTTT; CDR3: CSVGQSMNTEAFF
D: .; J: TRBJ1-2; size: .; V: TRBV29-1; DNA: TGCAGCGTTGGAGAGGGCTATGGCTACACCTTC; CDR3: CSVGEGYGYTF
D: TRBD2; J: TRBJ2-7; size: many; V: TRBV2; DNA: TGTGCCAGCAGTGACGGGGCTAGCGGGAGGAACGAGCAGTACTTC; CDR3: CASSDGASGRNEQYF
D: .; J: TRBJ2-7; size: many; V: TRBV5-3; DNA: TGTGCCAGAAGCTTGAGTGTGGCGTCCCCCGGCCCCTACGAGCAGTACTTC; CDR3: CARSLSVASPGPYEQYF
D: .; J: TRBJ2-3; size: many; V: TRBV7-6; DNA: TGTGCCAGCAGCTCGCCGGGCGGACAGACTTTGGATACGCAGTATTTT; CDR3: CASSSPGGQTLDTQYF
D: .; J: TRBJ2-5; size: many; V: TRBV6-6; DNA: TGTGCCAGCAGTTACAGGACAGTAGAAGAGACCCAGTACTTC; CDR3: CASSYRTVEETQYF
D: .; J: TRBJ2-3; size: .; V: TRBV21-1; DNA: TGTGCCAGCACTAGCGGGCGGTCGACAGATACGCAGTATTTT; CDR3: CASTSGRSTDTQYF
D: .; J: TRBJ2-7; size: few; V: TRBV19; DNA: TGTGCCAGTAGCCCGGGGGTAGGGTACGAGCAGTACTTC; CDR3: CASSPGVGYEQYF
D: .; J: TRBJ2-7; size: few; V: TRBV12-3/TRBV12-4; DNA: TGTGCCAGCAGTTCCCGAGGAGAGCAGTACTTC; CDR3: CASSSRGEQYF
D: TRBD2; J: TRBJ2-5; size: .; V: TRBV20-1; DNA: TGCAGTGCTGGACTAGCGGGAGGGCCGGGAGAGACCCAGTACTTC; CDR3: CSAGLAGGPGETQYF
D: TRBD2; J: TRBJ2-2; size: .; V: TRBV28; DNA: TGTGCCAGCAGTAATCCTAGCGGGAGCACCGGGGAGCTGTTTTTT; CDR3: CASSNPSGSTGELFF
D: TRBD2; J: TRBJ2-1; size: many; V: TRBV12-3/TRBV12-4; DNA: TGTGCCAGCAGGGCTACTAGCGGGCGGAACAATGAGCAGTTCTTC; CDR3: CASRATSGRNNEQFF
D: .; J: TRBJ1-1; size: few; V: TRBV29-1; DNA: TGCAGCGTGGGAGGGTGGAACACTGAAGCTTTCTTT; CDR3: CSVGGWNTEAFF
D: .; J: TRBJ2-2; size: many; V: TRBV12-3/TRBV12-4; DNA: TGTGCCAGCAGTTCAGAGACCGGGGAGCTGTTTTTT; CDR3: CASSSETGELFF
D: .; J: TRBJ2-1; size: .; V: TRBV4-1; DNA: TGCGCCAGCAGCCAAGAGATAGCCTACAATGAGCAGTTCTTC; CDR3: CASSQEIAYNEQFF
D: .; J: TRBJ1-2; size: few; V: TRBV7-9; DNA: TGTGCCAGCAGCTTAGACGATTTTAGGGGACGGCATTATGGCTACACCTTC; CDR3: CASSLDDFRGRHYGYTF